The 21 T cell receptor beta chains listed next were all sequenced from one sample in a study of T-cell memory formation after mild COVID-19. TCRdb re-called the 5' RACE reads through MiXCR, storing one row per CDR3 protein. The sample contains about 280,000 distinct CDR3 sequences, roughly 8% of which appear only once. Sequenced sample: PBMCs or a T cell subset sorted from them (not recorded which). The receptors were sampled from a man aged 18 to 29 who had mild COVID-19 (a few samples of this study predate the infection). Cell type and time point are not known.

This clonotype was detected many times. This rearrangement joins TRBV5-1 to TRBJ2-3; no definite D call. V lost 3 bases, J lost 3 bases, and 11 bases lay in between. The CDR3 runs to 14 residues. The germline CDR1 and CDR2 sequences are SGHRS and YFSETQ. CDR3 region: CASSSRAGTDTQYF. The CDR3 coding sequence is TGCGCCAGCAGCTCTCGGGCAGGAACAGATACGCAGTATTTT.

The chain carries TRBV4-3 and TRBJ1-4, with 7 bases matching TRBD1. The ends lost 0 bases at V and 8 bases at J; junction bases unmatched: 12. In germline, CDR1 is LGHNA, CDR2 YSLEER. The length of the CDR3 is 17 residues. The CDR3 spells CASSQDLVRQGREKLFF. CDR3 bases: TGCGCCAGCAGCCAAGATTTAGTTCGACAGGGACGAGAAAAACTGTTTTTT.

The CDR3 spells CASTSVLIAMYNEQFF. CDR3 DNA sequence: TGTGCCAGCACCTCCGTGTTGATAGCAATGTACAATGAGCAGTTCTTC. The rearrangement joins TRBV12-3 or TRBV12-4 to TRBJ2-1; D unclear. Trimming left V 7 bases short and J 4 bases short, with 20 bases between. The CDR3 has 16 residues.

The chain couples TRBV4-3 to TRBJ1-1, with a tentative D call TRBD1 (5 bases). The CDR3 sequence is 15 residues long. Trimming removed 0 bases from V and 4 bases from J, with 12 bases in between. Germline values: CDR1 LGHNA, CDR2 YSLEER. DNA of the CDR3: TGCGCCAGCAGCCAAGATTGGGGGTCCCGCACTGAAGCTTTCTTT. It specifies CASSQDWGSRTEAFF.

This clonotype was observed a few times. The chain combines TRBV7-9 with TRBJ1-2, with TRBD1 identical over 9 bases. Losses at the gene ends were 7 bases for V and 3 bases for J; bases not matched to a gene: 6. The CDR3 length is 14 residues. CDR1 and CDR2 from the germline V gene are SEHNR and FQNEAQ (reference sequence). The CDR3 DNA reads TGTGCCAGCAATCCCGGGACAGGGCACTATGGCTACACCTTC. Translation gives CASNPGTGHYGYTF.

This clonotype was picked up a small number of times. V gene TRBV12-3 or TRBV12-4 combines with J gene TRBJ2-7, with 8 bases matching TRBD2. CDR3 length: 14 amino acids. Trimming removed 6 bases from V and 7 bases from J; junction bases left unmatched: 11. The chain's CDR3 is CASRIAGPAGEQYF. The CDR3 DNA reads as TGTGCCAGCAGAATAGCGGGGCCAGCGGGGGAGCAGTACTTC.

The chain recombines TRBV7-9 with TRBJ2-7, with D perhaps matching TRBD1 (5 bases). Germline CDR1 and CDR2: SEHNR and FQNEAQ (reference sequence). The CDR3 runs 16 residues. The ends were cut back, 1 base at V and 2 bases at J, with 15 bases in the middle. CDR3 nucleotides: TGTGCCAGCAGCTTAGGGAGCCAGGGCCGAACCTACGAGCAGTACTTC. Translation gives CASSLGSQGRTYEQYF.

This clonotype came up many times. This chain links TRBV15 with TRBJ2-3; D is unresolved. This CDR3 contains 16 residues. Trimming pared 0 bases from V and 4 bases from J, leaving 14 bases between. Germline lookup yields CDR1 LNHNV and CDR2 YYDKDF (reference sequence). The CDR3 DNA follows: TGTGCCACCAGCAGAGAAGTCTTCCTGGGCGCAGATACGCAGTATTTT. This sequence encodes CATSREVFLGADTQYF.

Notes on this clonotype: This could be a read error, since a much larger clone is one nucleotide away. The rearrangement uses TRBV5-1 and TRBJ2-5; 10 bases line up with TRBD1. Germline lookup yields CDR1 SGHRS and CDR2 YFSETQ. The junction had 6 bases not matched to a gene; V was cut back by 0 bases and J by 1 base. This CDR3 is built from 17 residues. In nucleotides, the CDR3 is TGCGCCAGCAGCTTGGATCGGGACAGGGGCATCCAAGAGACCCAGTACTTC. Translated: CASSLDRDRGIQETQYF.

This clonotype has a count of ten or more. The chain links TRBV6-6 to TRBJ1-1, with a possible D match to TRBD1 (5 bases). V was pared by 8 bases and J by 1 base, with 8 bases between. The germline CDR1 and CDR2 sequences are MNHNY and SVGAGI (reference sequence). The CDR3 has 12 amino acids. The CDR3 coding sequence is TGTGCCAGCGGACATAGGAACACTGAAGCTTTCTTT. Translating gives CASGHRNTEAFF.

This rearrangement joins TRBV12-5 to TRBJ2-2; D remains unclear. Trimming took off 1 base at V and 2 bases at J, with 5 bases between the two ends. The V gene's germline CDR1 is LGHNT and CDR2 FRNRAP. This CDR3 is built from 14 residues. CDR3 bases: TGTGCTAGTGGTTTGGCAGGCAACACCGGGGAGCTGTTTTTT. Protein sequence: CASGLAGNTGELFF. The entire variable domain, with the rest obtained from reference TRBV12-5 and TRBJ2-2, is as follows: DARVTQTPRHKVTEMGQEVTMRCQPILGHNTVFWYRQTMMQGLELLAYFRNRAPLDDSGMPKDRFSAEMPDATLATLKIQPSEPRDSAVYFCASGLAGNTGELFFGEGSRLTVL.

The chain has TRBV10-3 and TRBJ2-1, with D uncertain. V dropped 10 bases and J dropped 7 bases, with 11 bases sitting between them. The CDR3 runs to 11 residues. CDR1 and CDR2 (germline): ENHRY, SYGVKD. This chain's CDR3 is CATDHENEQFF. The CDR3 bases are TGTGCCACGGACCACGAGAATGAGCAGTTCTTC.

This clonotype appeared many times. The V gene is TRBV6-4, the J gene TRBJ2-2; possibly TRBD2 for D (6 bases). This CDR3 has 13 residues. Germline CDR1 MRHNA, CDR2 SNTAGT. The germline V and J ends were trimmed by 3 bases and 4 bases, with 6 bases remaining between them. The CDR3 nucleotides are TGTGCCAGCAGTGAGACTAGCACCGGGGAGCTGTTTTTT. Its translation: CASSETSTGELFF.

This clonotype came up a few times. J is TRBJ2-1 and V is TRBV6-2 or TRBV6-3, with D tentatively TRBD1 (6 bases). CDR3 size: 16 residues. The V and J ends lost 4 bases and 7 bases respectively, with 20 bases between them. CDR1 is MNHEY, CDR2 SVGEGT, per germline. This CDR3 reads CASSSPFGGSGNEQFF. For the CDR3, the DNA is TGTGCCAGCAGTTCCCCATTTGGGGGCTCGGGAAATGAGCAGTTCTTC.

Comment on this clonotype: A much larger clone is a single base away; this may be a read error. The chain joins TRBV7-9 to TRBJ2-5; tentatively, D is TRBD2 (6 bases). The DNA matches TRBJ2-7 better at its end, which makes the J call doubtful. There are 14 residues in the CDR3. Germline lookup yields CDR1 SEHNR and CDR2 FQNEAQ (reference sequence). The CDR3 nucleotides are TGTGCCAGCAGCAAGCGGGTGTCCCCAGGCGAGCAGTACTTC. Encoded protein: CASSKRVSPGEQYF.

This clonotype was counted a few times. CDR3 coding DNA: TGCAGCGCTGGTCCACCAGGGGGCACTAACACCGGGGAGCTGTTTTTT. Encoded protein: CSAGPPGGTNTGELFF. This rearrangement joins TRBV29-1 to TRBJ2-2; 8 bases match TRBD1. V trimming: 7 bases; J trimming: 2 bases; junction bases outside the gene matches: 12. CDR3 length: 16 residues. Germline CDR1 is SQVTM and CDR2 is ANQGSEA.

CDR3 nucleotide sequence: TGTGCCAGCAGCTGGGGCGACTCCTACGAGCAGTACGTC. Translating it yields CASSWGDSYEQYV. The chain uses TRBV7-2 and TRBJ2-7, with D perhaps TRBD1 (5 bases). Germline V gene data show CDR1 as SGHTA and CDR2 as FQGNSA. Trimming removed 4 bases from V and 0 bases from J, with 7 bases in between. This CDR3 is built from 13 residues.

This clonotype was recorded many times. This chain connects TRBV5-5 to TRBJ1-3, with a possible D match to TRBD1 (5 bases). The CDR3 runs to 15 residues. The germline V gene encodes CDR1 SGHKS and CDR2 YYEKEE (reference sequence). The V and J ends lost 7 bases and 6 bases respectively, with 20 bases between them. The CDR3 sequence is CASHQSGTPINTIYF. The CDR3, as DNA: TGTGCCAGCCACCAATCGGGGACCCCTATAAACACCATATATTTT.

The genes are TRBV30 and TRBJ2-7; the D gene is possibly TRBD1 (6 bases). V was pared by 1 base and J by 5 bases, with 9 bases between. The CDR3 length is 12 residues. Germline CDR1 and CDR2: GTSNPN and SVGIG (reference sequence). CDR3 sequence reads: CAWSGGTHEQYF. The CDR3, as DNA: TGTGCCTGGAGTGGAGGGACACACGAGCAGTACTTC. Complete variable domain (other parts from reference TRBV30 and TRBJ2-7): SQTIHQWPATLVQPVGSPLSLECTVEGTSNPNLYWYRQAAGRGLQLLFYSVGIGQISSEVPQNLSASRPQDRQFILSSKKLLLSDSGFYLCAWSGGTHEQYFGPGTRLTVT.

The chain is built from TRBV4-3 and TRBJ2-1, with D hard to call. Per the germline V gene, CDR1 is LGHNA and CDR2 is YSLEER. V dropped 4 bases and J dropped 1 base, with 17 bases sitting between them. The CDR3 consists of 17 residues. The CDR3 reads CASSPEIWVLSYNEQFF. CDR3 sequence (DNA): TGCGCCAGCAGCCCAGAGATTTGGGTTCTATCCTACAATGAGCAGTTCTTC.

This chain uses TRBV7-9 with TRBJ2-1, with a tentative D call TRBD1 (5 bases). Trimming removed 3 bases at V and 5 bases at J, with 11 bases between. Looked up from germline, CDR1 is SEHNR and CDR2 is FQNEAQ (reference sequence). There are 14 residues in the CDR3. CDR3: CASSFRDFNNEQFF. CDR3 nucleotides: TGTGCCAGCAGCTTCAGGGATTTCAACAATGAGCAGTTCTTC.